What follows are 11 T cell receptor beta chains derived from one specimen sequenced in a study of OX40 agonist ivuxolimab in advanced cancers. The assay was immunoSEQ multiplex PCR, and TCRdb's table has in-frame clones only and misses some. The sample contains roughly 92,000 clones, approximately 88% of which appear only once. The input for sequencing was CD4+ or CD8+ T cells sorted from blood, taken in a trial of the OX40 agonist ivuxolimab. The source of these receptors is an adult with an advanced solid tumor such as melanoma, head and neck, liver or kidney cancer.

The CDR3 DNA reads TGCAGCGTTCGTGGGGCGGGGGGACAAGAGACCCAGTACTTC. This codes for CSVRGAGGQETQYF. The V and J genes are TRBV29-1 and TRBJ2-5, with 8 bases identical to TRBD2. CDR1 and CDR2 (germline): SQVTM, ANQGSEA. V was pared by 5 bases and J by 2 bases, with 7 bases of the junction left unmatched. The CDR3 sequence is 14 residues long.

This clone was detected a few times. The V call is TRBV11-1, the J call TRBJ2-1; D remains unclear. Germline V gene sequence: CDR1 SGHAT, CDR2 FQDESV (reference sequence). V gave up 6 bases and J gave up 6 bases, with 9 bases separating them. The CDR3 runs to 12 residues. CDR3 coding DNA: TGTGCCAGCAGGAGGACGGCCAATGAGCAGTTCTTC. Translated: CASRRTANEQFF.

The rearrangement links TRBV5-4 to TRBJ2-2; 9 nucleotides align to TRBD1. The CDR3 extends over 14 amino acids. Germline CDR1 is SGHNT and CDR2 is YYREEE (reference sequence). The trim removed 6 bases at V and 4 bases at J, leaving 4 bases unmatched. CDR3 nucleotide sequence: TGTGCCAGCACTCGACAGGGGGTCACCGGGGAGCTGTTTTTT. Encoded protein: CASTRQGVTGELFF.

The V and J genes are TRBV2 and TRBJ2-1; D remains unclear. This CDR3 comprises 13 residues. Germline CDR1 and CDR2: SNHLY and FYNNEI. V was cut by 5 bases and J by 5 bases, with 10 bases left in between. The CDR3 sequence is CASSWSQDNEQFF. The CDR3 bases are TGTGCCAGCAGTTGGAGCCAGGACAATGAGCAGTTCTTC. The full variable domain, in which reference TRBV2 and TRBJ2-1 provide the parts outside the CDR3, is EPEVTQTPSHQVTQMGQEVILRCVPISNHLYFYWYRQILGQKVEFLVSFYNNEISEKSEIFDDQFSVERPDGSNFTLKIRSTKLEDSAMYFCASSWSQDNEQFFGPGTRLTVL.

The gene calls are TRBV30 and TRBJ2-2; possibly TRBD1 for D (9 bases). CDR1 and CDR2 from the germline V gene are GTSNPN and SVGIG (reference sequence). The CDR3 is 15 residues long. The V gene lost 5 bases and the J gene lost 6 bases, with 19 bases spanning the gap. DNA for the CDR3: TGTGCCTGGGTTACGGGACAGGGACTAGCCGGGGAGCTGTTTTTT. It is translated as CAWVTGQGLAGELFF.

The chain carries TRBV28 and TRBJ2-5; 7 bases are a match to TRBD2. The tail of the sequence fits TRBJ2-7 better, so the J call may be wrong. The CDR3 contains 16 residues. CDR1 and CDR2 (germline): MDHEN, SYDVKM. As DNA, the CDR3 is TGTGCCAGCAGTTTAATGGGAGGGACCCTTCTTTACGAGCAGTACTTC. It is translated as CASSLMGGTLLYEQYF.

This rearrangement joins TRBV18 to TRBJ1-1; 8 bases fit TRBD1. CDR1 KGHSH and CDR2 LQKENI come from the germline V gene. Losses at the gene ends were 5 bases for V and 4 bases for J; bases not matched to a gene: 6. CDR3 length equals 14 residues. CDR3 region: CASSTQGASTEAFF. DNA of the CDR3: TGTGCCAGCTCAACCCAGGGGGCCAGCACTGAAGCTTTCTTT.

V and J are TRBV2 and TRBJ1-2; D might be TRBD1 (6 bases). The CDR3 sequence is 15 residues long. Between the trimmed V and J ends, which lost 1 base and 5 bases, there was a span of 14 bases. Germline CDR1 and CDR2: SNHLY and FYNNEI. The CDR3 DNA reads TGTGCCAGCAGTGAAGGGGGGCGGTTCGGATATGGCTACACCTTC. As protein: CASSEGGRFGYGYTF.

In the case of this clone: This same CDR3 is encoded by further DNA sequences in the sample. The chain joins TRBV19 to TRBJ1-4; no clear D gene. The CDR3 contains 15 residues. Trimming removed 4 bases from V and 0 bases from J, with 9 bases in between. Germline V lookup: CDR1 LNHDA, CDR2 SQIVND (reference sequence). In nucleotides, the CDR3 is TGTGCCAGTAGTACCTCCGGGACAACTAATGAAAAACTGTTTTTT. Amino acid sequence: CASSTSGTTNEKLFF. The full variable domain, in which reference TRBV19 and TRBJ1-4 provide the parts outside the CDR3, is DGGITQSPKYLFRKEGQNVTLSCEQNLNHDAMYWYRQDPGQGLRLIYYSQIVNDFQKGDIAEGYSVSREKKESFPLTVTSAQKNPTAFYLCASSTSGTTNEKLFFGSGTQLSVL.

The V gene is TRBV5-4, the J gene TRBJ1-2; D is ambiguous. V was shortened by 0 bases and J by 4 bases, with 4 bases between the two germline ends. The CDR3 is 12 residues long. The V gene's germline CDR1 is SGHNT and CDR2 YYREEE (reference sequence). CDR3 loop: CASSLASYGYTF. The CDR3, as DNA: TGTGCCAGCAGCTTGGCGAGCTATGGCTACACCTTC.

This rearrangement joins TRBV21-1 to TRBJ1-2. TRBV21-1 is termed a pseudogene. This CDR3 is built from 14 residues. The DNA for the CDR3 is TGTGCCAGCAGGCCCTATACCGAACCATATGGCTACACCTTC. Amino acid sequence: CASRPYTEPYGYTF.